The rows below give T cell receptor beta chains drawn from one sample of a study of blood T cell repertoires in COVID-19. The method was immunoSEQ multiplex PCR; TCRdb's version includes in-frame clones alone and lacks a portion of them. This table holds fewer than 200,000 clones, 65% to 85% found once. Sequenced material: peripheral blood. These receptors were taken from a woman aged 80 or over with acute or convalescent COVID-19. Both conserved end residues are part of each CDR3.

V gene	J gene	CDR3 protein
TRBV10-3	TRBJ2-3	CAISDPTSGGTTDTQYF
TRBV2	TRBJ1-5	CASSEIGDSNQPQHF
TRBV7-9	TRBJ1-2	CASSSTGGNYGYTF
TRBV5-6	TRBJ1-1	CASSSRPRGGMNTEAFF
TRBV5-1	TRBJ1-1	CASSLRTSNTEAFF
TRBV10-3	TRBJ1-1	CAISESAGFGEAFF
TRBV30	TRBJ1-1	CAWRAYTEAFF
TRBV7-6	TRBJ2-2	CASSLRQGVNTGELFF
TRBV27	TRBJ1-6	CASSLSRAQHLHF
TRBV9	TRBJ1-1	CASSPAGGLRDNTEAFF
TRBV11-2	TRBJ1-5	CASSLDGQDQHF
TRBV14	TRBJ1-6	CASSQLTGTANSPLHF
TRBV6-5	TRBJ1-4	CASTLGPREGGKLFF
TRBV6-1	TRBJ2-7	CASSEAPGVGYEQYF
TRBV19	TRBJ1-5	CASSIAGDQPQHF
TRBV7-2	TRBJ2-2	CASNPTGERTGELFF
TRBV12-3/TRBV12-4	TRBJ1-1	CASSFQVNTEAFF
TRBV18	TRBJ1-5	CASSPELHQPQHF
TRBV5-5	TRBJ2-7	CASSLSGAFRSYEQYF
TRBV6-1	TRBJ1-5	CASSPGGRNQPQHF
TRBV27	TRBJ1-2	CASSLRWGQGYNYGYTF
TRBV28	TRBJ2-4	CASSAPGGGFPNIQYF
TRBV12-3/TRBV12-4	TRBJ1-2	CASSIDRSTF
TRBV5-1	TRBJ2-7	CASSLGLAGGYEQYF
TRBV5-1	TRBJ1-4	CASSLDGTGIEKLFF
TRBV4-2	TRBJ2-1	CASSQLSSGGDNEQFF